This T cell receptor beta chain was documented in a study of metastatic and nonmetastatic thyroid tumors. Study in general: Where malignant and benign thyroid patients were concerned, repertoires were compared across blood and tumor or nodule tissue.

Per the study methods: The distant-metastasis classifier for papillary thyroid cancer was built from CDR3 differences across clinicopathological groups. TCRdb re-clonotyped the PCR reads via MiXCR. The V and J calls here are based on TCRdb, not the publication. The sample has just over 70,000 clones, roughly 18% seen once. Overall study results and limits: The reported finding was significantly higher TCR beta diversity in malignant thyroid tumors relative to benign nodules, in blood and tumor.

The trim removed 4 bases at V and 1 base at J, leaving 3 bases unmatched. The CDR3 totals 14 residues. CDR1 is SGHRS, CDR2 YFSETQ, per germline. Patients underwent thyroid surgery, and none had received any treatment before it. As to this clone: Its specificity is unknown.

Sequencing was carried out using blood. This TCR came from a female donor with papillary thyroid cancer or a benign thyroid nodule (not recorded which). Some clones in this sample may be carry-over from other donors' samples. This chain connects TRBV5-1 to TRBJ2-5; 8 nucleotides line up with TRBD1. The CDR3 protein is CASSEGTGQETQYF. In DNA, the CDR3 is TGCGCCAGCAGCGAGGGGACAGGCCAAGAGACCCAGTACTTC.